The 8 T cell receptor beta chains given below trace back to one sample, sequenced in a study of read filtering for tumor transcriptome and immune sequencing. From roughly 0.4 ug of RNA, a library with molecular barcoded alpha/delta and beta/gamma adaptors was made. TCRdb used MiXCR to reprocess the reads, holding one entry per CDR3 protein. There are roughly 27,000 distinct CDR3 sequences in the sample; approximately 15% occur only once, and about two fifths lies in the top ten. Sample: a population of CD138-negative cells sorted from bone marrow. The origin of the receptors is a donor at least 40 years old with multiple myeloma.

This clonotype has at least ten counts. The chain employs TRBV12-3 or TRBV12-4 and TRBJ2-1; 10 bases are shared with TRBD2. The CDR3 runs 14 residues. V lost 10 bases and J lost 5; bases outside the gene matches: 8. CDR3 in amino acids: CANAPSGSHNEQFF. The CDR3 DNA is TGTGCCAACGCCCCTAGCGGGAGCCACAATGAGCAGTTCTTC.

This clonotype was observed many times. The rearrangement joins TRBV10-2 to TRBJ2-5; 8 bases match TRBD1. Germline loops: CDR1 WSHSY, CDR2 SAAADI. The CDR3 spans 14 residues. Germline trimming cut 4 bases from V and 5 bases from J; bases unmatched to any gene: 6. CDR3 protein: CASSGRQGRETQYF. CDR3 sequence (DNA): TGCGCCAGCAGTGGCCGACAGGGGCGGGAGACCCAGTACTTC.

This clonotype showed up many times. The V gene is TRBV10-2, the J gene TRBJ2-6; 9 bases agree with TRBD1. The germline gives CDR1 WSHSY, CDR2 SAAADI. This CDR3 contains 16 residues. Trimming at V came to 9 bases and at J to 4 bases, leaving 10 bases not matched to a gene. CDR3 DNA: TGCGCCAGTACCGGGACAGGGACCTCCGGGGCCAACGTCCTGACTTTC. This sequence encodes CASTGTGTSGANVLTF.

This clonotype was picked up many times. The chain carries TRBV6-2 or TRBV6-3 and TRBJ2-2, with 12 bases identical to TRBD2. Losses at the gene ends were 6 bases for V and 5 bases for J; bases not matched to a gene: 1. Germline V gives CDR1 MNHEY, CDR2 SVGEGT. This CDR3 comprises 14 residues. As DNA, the CDR3 is TGTGCCAGCAGGACTAGCGGGAGAACCGGGGAGCTGTTTTTT. Its protein is CASRTSGRTGELFF.

Many counts were recorded for this clonotype. The J gene is TRBJ2-4, the V gene TRBV28; tentative D call: TRBD1 (5 bases). Germline V gene data show CDR1 as MDHEN and CDR2 as SYDVKM. V lost 7 bases and J lost 3, with 10 bases in between. The CDR3 is 13 amino acids. The CDR3 sequence: CASTDRGKNIQYF. In DNA, the CDR3 is TGTGCCAGCACCGACAGAGGCAAAAACATTCAGTACTTC.

This clonotype was found many times. The gene calls are TRBV2 and TRBJ2-5; a possible D gene is TRBD2 (6 bases). V was cut by 1 base and J by 12 bases, with 15 bases left in between. This CDR3 has 13 amino acids. Germline CDR1 and CDR2: SNHLY and FYNNEI. As DNA, the CDR3 is TGTGCCAGCAGTGAAGGAGGTAGCGCGGGGAAGTACTTC. Amino acid sequence: CASSEGGSAGKYF.

This clonotype showed up many times. V usage is TRBV5-1 and J usage is TRBJ2-1; possible D gene TRBD1, 5 bases. The germline V gene encodes CDR1 SGHRS and CDR2 YFSETQ. The CDR3 spans 12 residues. V was trimmed by 4 bases and J by 5 bases, leaving 7 bases between them. CDR3 sequence reads: CASSKDNNEQFF. The CDR3 region has the DNA TGCGCCAGCAGCAAGGACAACAATGAGCAGTTCTTC.

In this sample, this clonotype turned up many times. The chain combines TRBV14 with TRBJ2-7; D not certain. Between the trimmed V and J ends, which lost 1 base and 6 bases, there was a span of 4 bases. Germline loops: CDR1 SGHDN, CDR2 FVKESK. This CDR3 comprises 11 residues. The CDR3 here is CASSQVLEQYF. The CDR3 DNA is TGTGCCAGCAGCCAAGTACTCGAGCAGTACTTC.